Listed below are T cell receptor beta chains from one sample, sequenced in a study of shared clonotypes between healthy human individuals. The data were produced by immunoSEQ multiplex PCR, yet TCRdb's version contains in-frame clones alone and is incomplete. The sample contains millions of clones, approximately 94% of which appear only once. Sequencing input: naive CD4+ T cells sorted from blood. The receptors stem from a man between 18 and 29 years old in good health. Each CDR3 is given with its conserved first and last residue. The D gene is left open where the match is weak. Expanded clones are given a class, and other clones once, few, many or no size at all.

J	length	D	size	V	DNA	CDR3
TRBJ1-5	11	-	-	TRBV20-1	TGCAGTGCCCCGGGGGGTAGCATCCAGCATTTT	CSAPGGSIQHF
TRBJ2-3	15	TRBD2	-	TRBV5-1	TGCGCCAGCAGCTTTAGCGGGGCCCTCAAGGATACGCAGTATTTT	CASSFSGALKDTQYF
TRBJ1-3	18	-	-	TRBV11-2	TGTGCCAGCAGCTTACCTCACTATGACAGTCGCTCTGGAAACACCATATATTTT	CASSLPHYDSRSGNTIYF
TRBJ1-3	14	-	-	TRBV19	TGTGCCAGTAGTACGCAGGGGACTGGAAACACCATATATTTT	CASSTQGTGNTIYF
TRBJ1-1	13	-	-	TRBV19	TGTGCCAGTAGTATGTTCACGAGTACTGAAGCTTTCTTT	CASSMFTSTEAFF
TRBJ2-1	13	-	-	TRBV27	TGTGCCAGCAGCCGACCACCCTACAATGAGCAGTTCTTC	CASSRPPYNEQFF
TRBJ1-4	15	-	-	TRBV30	TGTGCCTGGAGTCAAGGGACCGCTTCTAATGAAAAACTGTTTTTT	CAWSQGTASNEKLFF
TRBJ2-7	14	-	-	TRBV9	TGTGCCAGCAGCGTCGGTCAGGGTAACTACGAGCAGTACTTC	CASSVGQGNYEQYF
TRBJ1-1	14	-	-	TRBV5-1	TGCGCCAGCAGCCTGGGACCTATGAACACTGAAGCTTTCTTT	CASSLGPMNTEAFF
TRBJ2-7	15	-	once	TRBV2	TGTGCCAGCAGTGAAGTTAGTGGGACAAAGGACGAGCAGTACTTC	CASSEVSGTKDEQYF
TRBJ2-7	13	-	once	TRBV30	TGTGCCTGGGACAGAGGACCGTTATACGAGCAGTACTTC	CAWDRGPLYEQYF
TRBJ2-7	15	-	-	TRBV6-5	TGTGCCAGCAGCCAAGGGACAAGGGGAACCTACGAGCAGTACTTC	CASSQGTRGTYEQYF
TRBJ1-4	16	TRBD1	once	TRBV11-2	TGTGCCAGCAGCTCGACCCAACAGGGGTTTAATGAAAAACTGTTTTTT	CASSSTQQGFNEKLFF
TRBJ2-1	11	-	-	TRBV27	TGTGCCAGCGGTGGGCAGAATGAGCAGTTCTTC	CASGGQNEQFF
TRBJ2-7	14	TRBD1	-	TRBV6-5	TGTGCCAGCAGATTGGGACAGGGAGGGGATGAGCAGTACTTC	CASRLGQGGDEQYF
TRBJ1-4	13	-	-	TRBV6-5	TGTGCCAGCAGTTACTCCTCATCCATCAACCTGTTTTTT	CASSYSSSINLFF
TRBJ1-1	20	-	-	TRBV14	TGTGCCAGCAGCCATGAACCTCTTACAGGGATAAGGGGCATGAACACTGAAGCTTTCTTT	CASSHEPLTGIRGMNTEAFF
TRBJ2-7	14	TRBD2	-	TRBV28	TGTGCCAGCAGTTTACGGGGGGACGGGAAGGAGCAGTACTTC	CASSLRGDGKEQYF
TRBJ2-1	13	-	-	TRBV5-6	TGTGCCAGCAGCTTGGGCCGCCAAGAGCCGCCGTTCTTC	CASSLGRQEPPFF
TRBJ1-1	13	-	-	TRBV18	TGTGCCAGCTCACCCACGTCCTCAAGGGAGGCTTTCTTT	CASSPTSSREAFF
TRBJ2-1	14	TRBD2	-	TRBV30	TGTGCCTGGAGTGGGAGCGGGGGGTGGGATGAGCAGTTCTTC	CAWSGSGGWDEQFF
TRBJ2-7	13	-	-	TRBV19	TGTGCCAGTAGTATCGAACGGCTTCACGAGCAGTACTTC	CASSIERLHEQYF
TRBJ2-1	13	-	-	TRBV5-6	TGTGCCAGCAGCTTGGTTAGCTTCAATGAGCAGTTCTTC	CASSLVSFNEQFF
TRBJ2-7	16	-	-	TRBV5-1	TGCGCCAGCAGCACGGAGGCTGGGGGTTTCACCTACGAGCAGTACTTC	CASSTEAGGFTYEQYF
TRBJ1-3	16	-	-	TRBV7-9	TGTGCCAGCAGCTCCAAGACGGAAAGCTCTGGAAACACCATATATTTT	CASSSKTESSGNTIYF
TRBJ2-1	13	-	-	TRBV28	TGTGCCAGCAGCCCCGACCGAGGTTCTGAGCAGTTCTTC	CASSPDRGSEQFF
TRBJ2-5	16	-	-	TRBV5-1	TGCGCCAGCAGCTTGTCTACTGGGACACCCCAAGAGACCCAGTACTTC	CASSLSTGTPQETQYF
TRBJ2-5	15	-	-	TRBV14	TGTGCCAGCAGCCCCAGCCGGCCGGGCCGGGAGACCCAGTACTTC	CASSPSRPGRETQYF
TRBJ2-1	18	TRBD2	-	TRBV6-4	TGTGCCAGCAGTGACCCCTCGAGACTAGCGGGAAGGATAGAGACCCAGTTCTTC	CASSDPSRLAGRIETQFF
TRBJ2-2	16	-	-	TRBV5-4	TGTGCCAGCAGCTTGAGCGAACGGAGGACCACCGGGGAGCTGTTTTTT	CASSLSERRTTGELFF
TRBJ1-1	15	-	-	TRBV7-9	TGTGCCAGCAGCTTCTTACGAGGGTTTAACACTGAAGCTTTCTTT	CASSFLRGFNTEAFF
TRBJ1-5	14	-	-	TRBV29-1	TGCAGCGTCCGAAATACGGGAAATAATCAGCCCCAGCATTTT	CSVRNTGNNQPQHF
TRBJ1-2	15	TRBD1	-	TRBV4-1	TGCGCCAGCAGCCAAACGGACAGGGACTACTATGGCTACACCTTC	CASSQTDRDYYGYTF
TRBJ2-2	16	TRBD2	few	TRBV9	TGTGCCAGCAGCGTAGGGGGACTAGCGGTGACCGGGGAGCTGTTTTTT	CASSVGGLAVTGELFF
TRBJ2-4	18	-	-	TRBV14	TGTGCCAGCAACCCGGGAAAACCCTCAGCCCGGGCCAAAAACATTCAGTACTTC	CASNPGKPSARAKNIQYF